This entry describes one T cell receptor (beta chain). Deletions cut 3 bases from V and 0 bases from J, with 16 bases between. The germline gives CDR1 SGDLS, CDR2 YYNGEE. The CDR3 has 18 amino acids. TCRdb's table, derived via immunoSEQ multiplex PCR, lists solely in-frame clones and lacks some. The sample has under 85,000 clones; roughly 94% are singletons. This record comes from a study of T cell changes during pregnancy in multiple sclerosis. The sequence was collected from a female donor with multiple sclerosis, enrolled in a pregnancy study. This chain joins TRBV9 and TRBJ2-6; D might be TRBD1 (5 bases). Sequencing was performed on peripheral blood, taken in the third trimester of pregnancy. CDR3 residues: CASSATTTVSSGANVLTF. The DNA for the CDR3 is TGTGCCAGCAGCGCGACCACGACAGTTAGCTCTGGGGCCAACGTCCTGACTTTC. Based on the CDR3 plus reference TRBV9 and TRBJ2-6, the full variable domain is DSGVTQTPKHLITATGQRVTLRCSPRSGDLSVYWYQQSLDQGLQFLIQYYNGEERAKGNILERFSAQQFPDLHSELNLSSLELGDSALYFCASSATTTVSSGANVLTFGAGSRLTVL.